This T cell receptor beta chain was recorded in a study of blood T cell repertoires in COVID-19 (dated by TCRdb to 2019 to 2021). Regarding the research as a whole: Samples covering the acute and convalescent phases of COVID-19 were provided by collaborators in the United States, Italy and Spain. The material from the prospective study consisted of cDNA or gDNA derived from T cells, B-cell-depleted T cells, or PBMCs. The dataset comprised deeply sampled blood TCRbeta repertoires from subjects exposed to, actively infected with, or recovered from COVID-19. The repertoires were released in a freely available public database meant as a resource for research on the immune response to SARS-CoV-2. Samples came from the ongoing ImmuneRACE study (first 160 participants) plus 1,254 subjects from 6 global collaborators. Nearly every sample came with metadata listing a de-identified subject ID, COVID-19 status, age in years and sex. HLA class I and class II types, where available, came from metadata supplied by the sample provider rather than from assay-based typing. Study-wide findings and limitations: The quantity of clinical and demographic metadata differed by source and by participant and was supplied without curation.

On this clone itself: Its antigen target is currently unknown. Per-base quality was not reported, and no clone a single base away is much larger than it.

CDR1 LGHDT and CDR2 YNNKEL were looked up in the germline V gene (reference sequence). Spanning cysteine to phenylalanine, the CDR3 consists of 17 amino acids. Only the CDR3 DNA stays, 51 bases, in frame from base 1. Trimmed from V: 5 bases; trimmed from J: 2 bases; junction bases lacking a gene match: 10. One collaborating source in Seattle enrolled patients during active infection and followed them longitudinally through the course of disease. Collaborating institutions collected whole blood in K2EDTA tubes following their own protocols. For TCRbeta analysis, collaborator samples were shipped as frozen whole blood, as isolated PBMCs, or as DNA extracted from either sample type. TCRbeta CDR3 regions were amplified from genomic DNA by means of the immunoSEQ Assay, a bias-controlled multiplex PCR. The study's processing was this. The number of nucleated cells in each sample was estimated from the amplification of reference gene primers within the assay. To quantify the absolute abundance of each unique TCRbeta CDR3 rearrangement, sequence reads were collapsed and filtered. Productive Simpson clonality was computed per sample as the square root of Simpson's diversity index over productive rearrangements. TCRdb retrieved this table from immuneACCESS and kept in-frame rearrangements only. Not all clones are present; in checked studies, unresolved V genes account for under half, and no reason is known for the remainder. V, J and clone size reflect that table, while D and trimming were determined from the DNA. The sample table records roughly 200,000 clones; approximately 88% of these occur just once. 6.5% to 7.5% of the sample is in the top ten clones.

The rearranged chain carries TRBV3-1 (or the pseudogene TRBV3-2) and TRBJ2-5, and 11 bases in between align with TRBD2. The receptor's source is a middle-aged woman with COVID-19, enrolled during active disease. Material: peripheral blood. The CDR3 is CASSTLLAGGIQETQYF. DNA sequence: TGTGCCAGCAGCACCTTATTAGCGGGGGGGATTCAAGAGACCCAGTACTTC.